The source of this T cell receptor beta chain is a study of T-cell memory formation after mild COVID-19 (TCRdb year 2021). Study-wide context: TCR sequence clusters from the two donors were largely donor specific. Longitudinal TCRalpha and TCRbeta repertoire sequencing tracked T-cell clones expanding and contracting after mild COVID-19 in two donors. Two young, previously healthy adult volunteers made up the cohort, one male and one female. General conclusions and limits of the study: The study included only a couple of mild cases, and larger cohorts that include severe cases with pre-infection samples were judged to be necessary. Some responding clones were detected in pre-infection memory, which suggested that pre-existing cross-reactive memory T cells had joined the SARS-CoV-2 response. Balanced CD4/CD8 phenotypes were observed for clones contracting from day 15 to 85, whereas a bias towards CD4+ was observed for a second wave of clones expanding from day 15 to 37. Contracting CD4+ clones were located mainly in the CM and EM memory subsets, whereas CD8+ clones were found to be enriched in EMRA. The second-wave clones that peaked on day 37 were not confirmed to be SARS-CoV-2 specific.

These reads were obtained on an Illumina NovaSeq 6000. cDNA libraries for TCRalpha and TCRbeta were prepared by 5'RACE using constant-segment primers, with sample barcodes and unique molecular identifiers added. Trizol reagent was used to extract RNA from every sample. Library amplification was performed in two PCR steps, and a second sample barcode and Illumina TruSeq adapters were introduced in the second step. Libraries were sequenced on an Illumina NovaSeq with 2 x 150 bp paired-end reads. Per the authors' processing: The reads were demultiplexed and collapsed into UMI-guided consensus sequences using migec v1.2.7. With mixcr v2.1.11, UMI consensuses were aligned to TRA and TRB V and J templates and assembled into clonotypes. Expanded or contracted clonotypes were those called significant by both edgeR and NoisET, with noise models trained on biological replicates. For edgeR calls, the thresholds were a false discovery rate-adjusted p below 0.01 and a log2 fold-change of 1. As an exploratory analysis of dynamics, max-normalized trajectories of the 1000 most abundant clonotypes were examined with PCA combined with hierarchical clustering. The CD4 or CD8 phenotype of responding clones was assigned using the separately sequenced CD4+ and CD8+ repertoires. Starting from the raw public reads, TCRdb applied fastp trimming at Q25, assembled clones with MiXCR and retained in-frame beta chains. For every CDR3 protein sequence, its rows merge into one entry that carries the most common genes and DNA. TCRdb assigned the V and J calls; the authors' analysis was not used. Present in this sample are 470,000 or so distinct CDR3 sequences, 25% of which were seen just once. Around 13% of the sample rests with the top ten.

Inclusive of the bounding cysteine and phenylalanine, the CDR3 is 13 residues long. Only the CDR3 region is kept as DNA, spanning 39 bases read in frame from base 1. The germline ends are 10 bases apart after V is trimmed by 4 bases and J by 3 bases. CDR1 and CDR2 were assigned from the germline V gene as SGHRS and YFSETQ. Ficoll-Paque density gradient centrifugation was the method used to isolate PBMCs. On this clonotype: Its antigen is still unknown. One base away there is no much larger clone; base qualities are not given.

The source of this sequence is an adult woman who had mild COVID-19 (a few samples of this study predate the infection). The sample titles of this study are shuffled in the database, so cell type and time point are left out; the donor was told from shared clones. Specimen: PBMCs or a T cell subset sorted from them (not recorded which). Recombination joined TRBV5-1 with TRBJ1-2; the D segment cannot be called with confidence. The sequenced DNA is TGCGCCAGCAGCGGAACAGATTACTATGGCTACACCTTC. This codes for CASSGTDYYGYTF.